This TCR beta chain was obtained from a study of regulatory T cells in long-lasting Graves disease. Study background: Newly diagnosed Graves' patients had under 3 months of antithyroid drugs.

Details on this clonotype: One junction end disagrees with the germline gene, perhaps due to a read error.

Noted time point: newly diagnosed GD, antithyroid drugs for less than 3 months. PBMC-extracted RNA yielded the TCR library. CDR3-region Arm-PCR and iRepertoire HTBI primers produced the TCR beta libraries. TCRdb re-derived calls from the multiplex PCR reads in MiXCR, one entry per CDR3 protein. The repertoire has 250,000 to 300,000 distinct CDR3 sequences, about 20% of them found once; the top ten carry 14%. Germline values: CDR1 SGHVS, CDR2 FQNEAQ. The CDR3 contains 19 residues. The sample was also reused in another study, on T cells in Graves' hyperthyroidism and ophthalmopathy.

The sequence derives from a young woman with Graves disease. This chain connects TRBV7-8 to TRBJ2-5; 13 bases fit TRBD2. The sequencing used peripheral blood mononuclear cells (PBMCs), collected at new diagnosis, from a patient treated with antithyroid drugs. CDR3 nucleotide sequence: TGTGCCAGCAGCTTAGCACGACTAGCGGGGGGCCTCATCCAAGCGACCCAGTACTTC. This gives the protein CASSLARLAGGLIQATQYF.